Listed here is a single T cell receptor beta chain. Using immunoSEQ multiplex PCR, the repertoire was profiled, and TCRdb retains in-frame clones only, with some absent. The sample contains around 51,000 clones, roughly 80% of which appear only once. The entry originates in a study of T cells in tumors after PD-1 blockade. Germline values: CDR1 SGHVS, CDR2 FNYEAQ. V lost 2 bases to trimming and J lost 4 bases; unmatched junction nucleotides: 6. The CDR3 covers 15 residues. The TCR sequence derives from a human donor with basal cell carcinoma. The material sequenced was PBMCs, taken before anti-PD-1 treatment. The rearrangement links TRBV7-6 to TRBJ2-3, with 7 bases identical to TRBD2. Here the CDR3 DNA reads TGTGCCAGCAGCTTACTGAGCGGGGCCCCAGATACGCAGTATTTT. This translates into CASSLLSGAPDTQYF.